This T cell receptor beta chain was documented in a study of cytomegalovirus exposure and HLA in healthy donors. This clone was seen a few times. Its antigen is not known. Vbeta (60) and Jbeta (13) primers were used in the PCR. Only in-frame clones appear in the TCRdb table, and some are missing; sequencing was by immunoSEQ multiplex PCR. The table has some 150,000 clones, roughly 83% seen once. Overall study findings and caveats: The majority of TCR sequences were rare, yet some public TCRs appeared in many donors.

Per germline, CDR1 SGHDT and CDR2 YYEEEE. This CDR3 is built from 11 residues. The V and J ends lost 9 bases and 10 bases respectively, with 14 bases between them. The receptor's source is a man aged 25-40 years in good health and CMV-seropositive. The chain carries TRBV5-6 and TRBJ2-1; maybe TRBD2 (6 bases). Sequenced input: PBMCs. The CDR3 nucleotides read TGTGCCACCCATGCGGGGAACGAGCAGTTCTTC. It yields the protein CATHAGNEQFF.